This T cell receptor (beta chain) appears in the sequencing data of a study of cytomegalovirus exposure and HLA in healthy donors. Study-wide background: Within the Caucasian-associated ancestry cluster were under 85% of the roughly 380 genotyped donors. Findings of the study overall: Reports showed the classifier diagnosing cytomegalovirus status with high specificity and sensitivity.

The study ran its PCR with 60 Vbeta and 13 Jbeta primers. Data came from immunoSEQ multiplex PCR; TCRdb stores just in-frame clones and leaves some out. The sample has 120,000 to 150,000 clones, more than 70% seen once. Between the trimmed V and J ends, which lost 8 bases and 6 bases, there was a span of 17 bases. The CDR3 has 13 amino acids. Looked up from germline, CDR1 is MNHEY and CDR2 is SVGAGI. Comment on this clone: Its specificity is not known.

The chain carries TRBV6-5 and TRBJ2-7, with TRBD2 as a possible D gene (6 bases). Sequenced input: PBMCs. The sequence derives from a woman in her 50s in good health and CMV-seronegative. For the CDR3, the DNA is TGTGCCAGCCTTAGGGGCGCCGGGGGCGAGCAGTACTTC. This gives the protein CASLRGAGGEQYF.